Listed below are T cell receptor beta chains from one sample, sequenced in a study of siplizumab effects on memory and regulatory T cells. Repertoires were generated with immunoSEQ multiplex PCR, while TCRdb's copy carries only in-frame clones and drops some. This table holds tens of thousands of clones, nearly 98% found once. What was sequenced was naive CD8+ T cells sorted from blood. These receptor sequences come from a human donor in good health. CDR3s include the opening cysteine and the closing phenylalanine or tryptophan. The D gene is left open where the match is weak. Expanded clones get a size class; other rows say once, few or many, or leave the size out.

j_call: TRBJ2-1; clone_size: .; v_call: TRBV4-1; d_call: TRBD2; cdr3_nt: TGCGCCAGCAGCCAAGGCCAGCGGGGGGTCGGTGTTGAGCAGTTCTTC; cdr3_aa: CASSQGQRGVGVEQFF
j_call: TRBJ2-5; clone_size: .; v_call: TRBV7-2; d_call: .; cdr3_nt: TGTGCCAGCAGCCTTTACCGAACAGGGAAGGGCGAGACCCAGTACTTC; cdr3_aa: CASSLYRTGKGETQYF
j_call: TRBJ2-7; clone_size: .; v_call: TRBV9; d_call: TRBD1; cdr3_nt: TGTGCCAGCAGCGTAGCGGGGACAGGTTCCTACGAGCAGTACTTC; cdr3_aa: CASSVAGTGSYEQYF
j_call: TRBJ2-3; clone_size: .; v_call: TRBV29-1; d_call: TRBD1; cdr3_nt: TGCAGCGTTGAATACGAAGGACAGGGTATCGGTACGCAGTATTTT; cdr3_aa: CSVEYEGQGIGTQYF
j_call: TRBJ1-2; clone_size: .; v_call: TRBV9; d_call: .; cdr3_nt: TGTGCCAGCAGCCAAGGAGCGGGCCCGGGGTTCTATGGCTACACCTTC; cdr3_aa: CASSQGAGPGFYGYTF
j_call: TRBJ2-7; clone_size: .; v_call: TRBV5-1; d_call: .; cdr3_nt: TGCGCCAGCAGCTTGGGACGGGGCTGGGAGCAGTACTTC; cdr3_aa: CASSLGRGWEQYF
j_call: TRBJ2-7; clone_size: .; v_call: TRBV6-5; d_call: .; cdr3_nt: TGTGCCAGCAATGAGGGGTTCACCTCCTACGAGCAGTACTTC; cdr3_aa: CASNEGFTSYEQYF
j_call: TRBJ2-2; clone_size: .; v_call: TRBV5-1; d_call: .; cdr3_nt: TGCGCCAGCAGCTTCGGGGCAGGGATCGGGGAGCTGTTTTTT; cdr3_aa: CASSFGAGIGELFF
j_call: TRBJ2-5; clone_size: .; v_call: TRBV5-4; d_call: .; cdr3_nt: TGTGCCAGCAGCAACCTTCAAGAGCAGTACTTC; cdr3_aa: CASSNLQEQYF
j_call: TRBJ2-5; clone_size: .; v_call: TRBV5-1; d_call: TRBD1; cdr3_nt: TGCGCCAGCAGCCATACAGGGGGCCGGGAGACCCAGTACTTC; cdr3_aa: CASSHTGGRETQYF
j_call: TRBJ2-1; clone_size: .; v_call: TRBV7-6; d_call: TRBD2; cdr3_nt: TGTGCCAGCAGCACCACTAGCGGGGTATCCTACAATGAGCAGTTCTTC; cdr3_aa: CASSTTSGVSYNEQFF
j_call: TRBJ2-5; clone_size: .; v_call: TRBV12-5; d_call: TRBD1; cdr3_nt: TGTGCTAGTGGTTTGCCTACGACAGGGGGTGAGGAGACCCAGTACTTC; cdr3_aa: CASGLPTTGGEETQYF
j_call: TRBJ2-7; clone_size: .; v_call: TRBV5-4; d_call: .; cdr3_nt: TGTGCCAGCAGCCACCAGACAGAAGGCGAGCAGTACTTC; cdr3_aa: CASSHQTEGEQYF
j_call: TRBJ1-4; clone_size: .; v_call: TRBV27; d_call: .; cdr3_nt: TGTGCCAGCAGTTCCCTAGGGGGGGATAATAATGAAAAACTGTTTTTT; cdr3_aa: CASSSLGGDNNEKLFF
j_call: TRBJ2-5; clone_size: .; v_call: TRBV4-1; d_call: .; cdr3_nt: TGCGCCAGCAGCCAAAGGTCGGGGACTGAGACCCAGTACTTC; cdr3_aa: CASSQRSGTETQYF
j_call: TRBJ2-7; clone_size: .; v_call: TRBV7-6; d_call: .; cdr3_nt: TGTGCCAGCAGCTTAGCGGGGGCTAGTGAGCAGTACTTC; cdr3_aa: CASSLAGASEQYF
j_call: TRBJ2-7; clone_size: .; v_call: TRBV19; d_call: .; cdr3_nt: TGTGCCAGTAGCGGGGACCGCTACGAGCAGTACTTC; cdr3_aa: CASSGDRYEQYF
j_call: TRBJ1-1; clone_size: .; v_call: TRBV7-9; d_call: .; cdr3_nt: TGTGCCAGCCGGCCCCAGACCAACACTGAAGCTTTCTTT; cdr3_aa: CASRPQTNTEAFF
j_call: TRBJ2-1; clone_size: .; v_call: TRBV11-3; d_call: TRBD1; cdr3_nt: TGTGCCAGCAGCTTGGGGCACGAGACAGGGAACAATGAGCAGTTCTTC; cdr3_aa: CASSLGHETGNNEQFF
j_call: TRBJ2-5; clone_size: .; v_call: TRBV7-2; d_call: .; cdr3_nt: TGTGCCAGCAGCTTAGTAGGCAGGCAAGAGACCCAGTACTTC; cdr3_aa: CASSLVGRQETQYF
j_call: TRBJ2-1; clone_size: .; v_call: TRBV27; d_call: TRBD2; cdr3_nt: TGTGCCAGCAGTCCCACCGGGGGGGCCCTATACAATGAGCAGTTCTTC; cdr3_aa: CASSPTGGALYNEQFF
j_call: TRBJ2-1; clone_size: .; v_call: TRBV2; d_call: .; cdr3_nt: TGTGCCAGCAGTTCTACAAGCCTTGCCTCCTACAATGAGCAGTTCTTC; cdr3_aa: CASSSTSLASYNEQFF
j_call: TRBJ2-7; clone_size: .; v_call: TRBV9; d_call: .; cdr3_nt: TGTGCCAGCAGCGTAGAGGGCGGAGCGCCCGAGCAGTACTTC; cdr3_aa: CASSVEGGAPEQYF
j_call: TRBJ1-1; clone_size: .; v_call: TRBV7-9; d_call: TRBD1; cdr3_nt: TGTGCCAGCAGCTTAGAGGACAGGATAGAAGCTTTCTTT; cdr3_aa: CASSLEDRIEAFF
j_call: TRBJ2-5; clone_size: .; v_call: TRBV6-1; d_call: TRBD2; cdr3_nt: TGTGCCAGCAGTGATGCCCGGCTAGCGGGGGTCCAAGAGACCCAGTACTTC; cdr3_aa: CASSDARLAGVQETQYF
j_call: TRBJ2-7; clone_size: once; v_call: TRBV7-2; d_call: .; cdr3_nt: TGTGCCAGCAGCCGCATCGTCTACGAGCAGTACTTC; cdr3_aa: CASSRIVYEQYF
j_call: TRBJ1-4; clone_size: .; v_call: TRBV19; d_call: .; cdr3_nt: TGTGCCAGTAGGGGGATGGGGGAGAAGAGTGAAAAACTGTTTTTT; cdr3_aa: CASRGMGEKSEKLFF
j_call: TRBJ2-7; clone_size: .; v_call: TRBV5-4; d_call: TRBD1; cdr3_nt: TGTGCCAGCAGCCAAAGCGACAGGGGAAACGAGCAGTACTTC; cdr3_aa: CASSQSDRGNEQYF
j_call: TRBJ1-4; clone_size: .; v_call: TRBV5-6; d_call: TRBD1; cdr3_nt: TGTGCCAGCAGCTTGGGCGGGACAGCTAATGAAAAACTGTTTTTT; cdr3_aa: CASSLGGTANEKLFF
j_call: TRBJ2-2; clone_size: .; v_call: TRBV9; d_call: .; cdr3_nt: TGTGCCAGCAGCGTAGCCGGGGAGCTGTTTTTT; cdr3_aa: CASSVAGELFF
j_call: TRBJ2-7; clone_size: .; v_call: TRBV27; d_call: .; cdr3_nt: TGTGCCAGCAGTGTCCGGGACAACTACGAGCAGTACTTC; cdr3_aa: CASSVRDNYEQYF
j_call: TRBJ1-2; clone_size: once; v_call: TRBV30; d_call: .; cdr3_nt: TGTGCCTGGAGTGTGGGGGATAACTATGGCTACACCTTC; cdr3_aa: CAWSVGDNYGYTF
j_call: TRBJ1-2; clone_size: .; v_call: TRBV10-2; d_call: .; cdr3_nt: TGCGCCAGCAGTGAGTCGATGGGGGCGCTTCTTGGCTACACCTTC; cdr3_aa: CASSESMGALLGYTF
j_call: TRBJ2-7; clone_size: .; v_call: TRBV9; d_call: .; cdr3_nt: TGTGCCAGCGCAGGGCTGCCCTACGAGCAGTACTTC; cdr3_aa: CASAGLPYEQYF
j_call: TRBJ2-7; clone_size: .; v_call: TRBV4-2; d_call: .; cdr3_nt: TGTGCCAGCAGCCCCAGGGGATGGGACGAGCAGTACTTC; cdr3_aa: CASSPRGWDEQYF
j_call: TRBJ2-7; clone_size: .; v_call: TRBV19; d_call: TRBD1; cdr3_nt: TGTGCCAGTAGTATAGGGACAGGGGACCACGAGCAGTACTTC; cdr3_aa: CASSIGTGDHEQYF
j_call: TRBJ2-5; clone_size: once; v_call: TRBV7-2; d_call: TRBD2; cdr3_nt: TGTGCCAGCAGCTTAGAGACTAGCGGGGGGCAAGAGACCCAGTACTTC; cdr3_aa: CASSLETSGGQETQYF
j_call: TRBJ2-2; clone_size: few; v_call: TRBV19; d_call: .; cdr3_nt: TGTGCCAGTAACGGGTGGGACACCGGGGAGCTGTTTTTT; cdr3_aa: CASNGWDTGELFF
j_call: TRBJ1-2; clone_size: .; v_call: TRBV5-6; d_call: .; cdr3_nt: TGTGCCAGCATACGGGGGTTCGGCTATGGCTACACCTTC; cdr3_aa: CASIRGFGYGYTF
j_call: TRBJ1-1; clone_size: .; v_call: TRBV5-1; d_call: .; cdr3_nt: TGCGCCAGCAGCTGGGGGGACACGCCTATGAGCTACACTGAAGCTTTCTTT; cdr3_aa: CASSWGDTPMSYTEAFF
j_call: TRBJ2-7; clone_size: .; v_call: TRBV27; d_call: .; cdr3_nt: TGTGCCAGCAGTCCCCCCCGGCAGTCCCCCAACTACGAGCAGTACTTC; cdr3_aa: CASSPPRQSPNYEQYF
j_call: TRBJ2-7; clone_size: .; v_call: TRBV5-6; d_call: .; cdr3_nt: TGTGCCAGCAGCTTCGGGTTCGCCTACGAGCAGTACTTC; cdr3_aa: CASSFGFAYEQYF
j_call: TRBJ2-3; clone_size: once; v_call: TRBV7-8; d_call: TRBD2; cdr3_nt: TGTGCCAGCAGCTTGGGACTAGCGAGGGCAGATACGCAGTATTTT; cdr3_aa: CASSLGLARADTQYF
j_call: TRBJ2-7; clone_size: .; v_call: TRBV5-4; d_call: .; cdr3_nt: TGTGCCAGCAGCTTGGGAGTGTACGAGCAGTACTTC; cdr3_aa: CASSLGVYEQYF
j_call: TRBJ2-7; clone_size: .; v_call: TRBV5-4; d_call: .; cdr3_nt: TGTGCCAGCAGCTTGGCCCAGGGACACCGACTTTACGAGCAGTACTTC; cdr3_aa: CASSLAQGHRLYEQYF
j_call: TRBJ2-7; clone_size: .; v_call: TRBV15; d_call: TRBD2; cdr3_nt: TGTGCCACCAGCAGAGATCGGACTAGCTCCTACGAGCAGTACTTC; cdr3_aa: CATSRDRTSSYEQYF
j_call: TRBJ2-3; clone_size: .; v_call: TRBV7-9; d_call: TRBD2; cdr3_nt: TGTGCCAGCAGCCGCCCGGGGGGGCCAACTCATACGCAGTATTTT; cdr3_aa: CASSRPGGPTHTQYF
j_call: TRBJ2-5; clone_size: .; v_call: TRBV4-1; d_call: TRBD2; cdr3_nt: TGCGCCAGCAGCCTTAGCGGGGGGGAACTGGAGACCCAGTACTTC; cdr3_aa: CASSLSGGELETQYF
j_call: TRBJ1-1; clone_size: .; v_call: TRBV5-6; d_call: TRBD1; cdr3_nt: TGTGCCAGCAGCTTGACACAGGGGTCGGAAGCTTTCTTT; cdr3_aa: CASSLTQGSEAFF
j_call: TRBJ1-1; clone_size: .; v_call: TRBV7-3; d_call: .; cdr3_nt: TGTGCCAGCAGCTTAGGCCAGGGGTATGAAGCTTTCTTT; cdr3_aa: CASSLGQGYEAFF
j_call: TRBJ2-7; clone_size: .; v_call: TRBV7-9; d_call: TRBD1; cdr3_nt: TGTGCCAGCAGCTCTCCCGGGACAGCCTCCTACGAGCAGTACTTC; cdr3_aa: CASSSPGTASYEQYF
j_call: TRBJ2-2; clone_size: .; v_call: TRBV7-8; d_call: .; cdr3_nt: TGTGCCAGCAGCTTAAAGTCAGGACGTCAGCAGAACACCGGGGAGCTGTTTTTT; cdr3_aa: CASSLKSGRQQNTGELFF
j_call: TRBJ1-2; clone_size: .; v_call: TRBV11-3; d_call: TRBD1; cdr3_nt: TGTGCCAGCAGCTTAGACGGGACAGGGGATGGCTACACCTTC; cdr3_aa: CASSLDGTGDGYTF